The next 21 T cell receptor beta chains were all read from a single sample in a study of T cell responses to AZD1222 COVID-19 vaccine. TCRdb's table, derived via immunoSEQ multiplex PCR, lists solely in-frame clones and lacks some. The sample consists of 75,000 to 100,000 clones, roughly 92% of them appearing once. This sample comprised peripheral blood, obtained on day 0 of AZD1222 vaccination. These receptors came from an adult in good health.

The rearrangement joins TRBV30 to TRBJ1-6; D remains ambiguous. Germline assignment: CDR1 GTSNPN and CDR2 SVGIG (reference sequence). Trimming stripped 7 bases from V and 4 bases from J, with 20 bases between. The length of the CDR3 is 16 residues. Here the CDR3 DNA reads TGTGCCTTGGCGTTGACCAGATTCCCTTATAATTCACCCCTCCACTTT. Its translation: CALALTRFPYNSPLHF.

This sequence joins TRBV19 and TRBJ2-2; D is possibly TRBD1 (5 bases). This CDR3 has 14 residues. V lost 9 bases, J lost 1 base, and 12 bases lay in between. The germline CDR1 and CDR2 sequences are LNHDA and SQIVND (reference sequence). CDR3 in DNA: TGTGCCAGCAAGTTTACAGGGAACACCGGGGAGCTGTTTTTT. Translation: CASKFTGNTGELFF.

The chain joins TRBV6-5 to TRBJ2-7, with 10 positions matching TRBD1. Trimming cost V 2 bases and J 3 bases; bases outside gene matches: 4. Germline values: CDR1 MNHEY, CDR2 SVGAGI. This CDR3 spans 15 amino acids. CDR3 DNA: TGTGCCAGCAGTTACACTGGGACAGGGGTCTACGAGCAGTACTTC. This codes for CASSYTGTGVYEQYF.

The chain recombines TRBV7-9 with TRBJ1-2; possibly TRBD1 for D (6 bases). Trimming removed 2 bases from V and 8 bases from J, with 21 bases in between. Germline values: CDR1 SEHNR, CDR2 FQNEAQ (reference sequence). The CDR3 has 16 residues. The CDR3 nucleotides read TGTGCCAGCAGCTTATCGGGAACAGGGAAACGGAGAGGCTACACCTTC. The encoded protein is CASSLSGTGKRRGYTF.

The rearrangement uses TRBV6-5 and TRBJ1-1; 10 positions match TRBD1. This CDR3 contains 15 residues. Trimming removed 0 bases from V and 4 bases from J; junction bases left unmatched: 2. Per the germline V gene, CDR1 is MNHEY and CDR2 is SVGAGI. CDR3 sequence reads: CASSYSRTGGTEAFF. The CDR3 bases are TGTGCCAGCAGTTACTCACGGACAGGGGGCACTGAAGCTTTCTTT.

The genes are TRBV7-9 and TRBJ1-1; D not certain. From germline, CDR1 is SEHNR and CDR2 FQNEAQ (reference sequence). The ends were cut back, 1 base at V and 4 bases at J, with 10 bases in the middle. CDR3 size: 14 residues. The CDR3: CASSLVRGFTEAFF. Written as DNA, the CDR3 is TGTGCCAGCAGCTTAGTGCGGGGATTCACTGAAGCTTTCTTT.

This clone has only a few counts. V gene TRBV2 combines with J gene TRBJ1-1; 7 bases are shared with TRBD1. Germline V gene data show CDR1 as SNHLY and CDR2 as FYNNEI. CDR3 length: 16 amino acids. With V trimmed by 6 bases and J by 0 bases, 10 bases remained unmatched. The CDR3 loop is CASRGGTDIMNTEAFF. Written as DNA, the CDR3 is TGTGCCAGCAGGGGGGGGACAGACATTATGAACACTGAAGCTTTCTTT. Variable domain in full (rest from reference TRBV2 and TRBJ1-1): EPEVTQTPSHQVTQMGQEVILRCVPISNHLYFYWYRQILGQKVEFLVSFYNNEISEKSEIFDDQFSVERPDGSNFTLKIRSTKLEDSAMYFCASRGGTDIMNTEAFFGQGTRLTVV.

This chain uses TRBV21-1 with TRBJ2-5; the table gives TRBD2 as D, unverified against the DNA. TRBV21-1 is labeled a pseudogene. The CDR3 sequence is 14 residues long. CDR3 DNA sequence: TGTGCCAGCGGGTTAGCGGGAGGGCCGAAGACCCAGTACTTC. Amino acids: CASGLAGGPKTQYF.

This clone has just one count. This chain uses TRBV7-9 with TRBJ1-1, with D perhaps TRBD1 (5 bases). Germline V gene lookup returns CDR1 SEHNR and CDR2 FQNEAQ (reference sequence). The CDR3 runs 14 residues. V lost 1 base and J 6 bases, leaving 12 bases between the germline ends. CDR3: CASSLGQLDPEAFF. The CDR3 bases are TGTGCCAGCAGCTTAGGACAGCTGGACCCTGAAGCTTTCTTT.

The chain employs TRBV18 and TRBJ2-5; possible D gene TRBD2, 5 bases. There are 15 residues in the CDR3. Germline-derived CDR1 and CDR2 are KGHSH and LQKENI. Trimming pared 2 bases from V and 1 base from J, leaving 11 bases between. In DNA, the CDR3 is TGTGCCAGCTCACCAGTGGTAGGGAGCCAAGAGACCCAGTACTTC. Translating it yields CASSPVVGSQETQYF.

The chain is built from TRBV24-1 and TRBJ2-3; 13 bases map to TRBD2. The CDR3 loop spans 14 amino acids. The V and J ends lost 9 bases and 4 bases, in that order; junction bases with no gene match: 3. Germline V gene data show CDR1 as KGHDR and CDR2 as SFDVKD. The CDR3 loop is CATGLAGAPDTQYF. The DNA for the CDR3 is TGTGCCACCGGACTAGCGGGGGCCCCAGATACGCAGTATTTT.

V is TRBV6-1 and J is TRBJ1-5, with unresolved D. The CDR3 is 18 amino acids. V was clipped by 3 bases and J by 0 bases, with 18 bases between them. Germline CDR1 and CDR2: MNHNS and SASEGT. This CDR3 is CASSEWPQLIYSNQPQHF. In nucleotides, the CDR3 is TGTGCCAGCAGTGAGTGGCCCCAACTGATTTATAGCAATCAGCCCCAGCATTTT.

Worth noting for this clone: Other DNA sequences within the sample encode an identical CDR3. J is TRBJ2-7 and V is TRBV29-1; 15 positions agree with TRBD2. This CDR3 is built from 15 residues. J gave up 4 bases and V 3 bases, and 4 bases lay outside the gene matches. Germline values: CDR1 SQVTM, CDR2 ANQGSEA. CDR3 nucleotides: TGCAGCGTTGATGGACTAGCGGGGGGGCCTTACGAGCAGTACTTC. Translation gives CSVDGLAGGPYEQYF.

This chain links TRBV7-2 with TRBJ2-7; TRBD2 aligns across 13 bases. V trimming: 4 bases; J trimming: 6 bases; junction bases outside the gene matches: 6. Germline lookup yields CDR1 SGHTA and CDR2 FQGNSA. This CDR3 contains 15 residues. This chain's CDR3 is CASSSLAGGFGEQYF. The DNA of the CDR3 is TGTGCCAGCAGCTCACTAGCGGGAGGGTTCGGCGAGCAGTACTTC.

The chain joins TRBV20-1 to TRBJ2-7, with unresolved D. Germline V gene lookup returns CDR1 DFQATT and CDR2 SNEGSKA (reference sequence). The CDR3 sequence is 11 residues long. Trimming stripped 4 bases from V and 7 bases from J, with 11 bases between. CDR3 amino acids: CSATGWEEQYF. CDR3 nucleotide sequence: TGCAGTGCTACTGGCTGGGAAGAGCAGTACTTC.

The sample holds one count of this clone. DNA for the CDR3: TGTGCCGCGCAGCGTTACAACACCATATATTTT. Translating it yields CAAQRYNTIYF. The rearrangement uses TRBV2 and TRBJ1-3; D gene ambiguous. The germline V gene encodes CDR1 SNHLY and CDR2 FYNNEI. There are 11 residues in the CDR3. Trimming pared 11 bases from V and 7 bases from J, leaving 12 bases between.

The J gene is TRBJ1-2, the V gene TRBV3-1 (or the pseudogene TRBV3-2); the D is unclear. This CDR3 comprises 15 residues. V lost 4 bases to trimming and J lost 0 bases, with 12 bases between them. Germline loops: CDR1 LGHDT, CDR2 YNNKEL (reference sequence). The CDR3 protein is CASSPRTDTNYGYTF. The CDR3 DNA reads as TGTGCCAGCAGCCCACGGACCGATACTAACTATGGCTACACCTTC.

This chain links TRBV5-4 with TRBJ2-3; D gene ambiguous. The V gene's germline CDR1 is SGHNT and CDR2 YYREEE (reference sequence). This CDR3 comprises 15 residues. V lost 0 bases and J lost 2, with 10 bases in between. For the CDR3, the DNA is TGTGCCAGCAGCTTGGCGTGGGCGGACACAGATACGCAGTATTTT. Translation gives CASSLAWADTDTQYF.

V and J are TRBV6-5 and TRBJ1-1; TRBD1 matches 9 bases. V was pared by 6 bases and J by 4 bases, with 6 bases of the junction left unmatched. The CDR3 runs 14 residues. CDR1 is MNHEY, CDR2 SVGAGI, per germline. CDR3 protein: CASSATGGITEAFF. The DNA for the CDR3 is TGTGCCAGCAGCGCTACAGGGGGCATCACTGAAGCTTTCTTT.

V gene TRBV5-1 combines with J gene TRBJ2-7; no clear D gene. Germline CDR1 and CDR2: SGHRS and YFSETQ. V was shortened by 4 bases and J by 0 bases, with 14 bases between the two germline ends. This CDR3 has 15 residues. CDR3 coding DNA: TGCGCCAGCAGCGAGAGCTCACAGAGCTCCTACGAGCAGTACTTC. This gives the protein CASSESSQSSYEQYF.

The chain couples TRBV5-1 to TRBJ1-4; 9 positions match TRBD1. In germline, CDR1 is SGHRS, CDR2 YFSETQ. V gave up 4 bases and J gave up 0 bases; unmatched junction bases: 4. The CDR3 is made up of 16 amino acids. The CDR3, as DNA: TGCGCCAGCAGCAGGCGACAGGGGGCAACTAATGAAAAACTGTTTTTT. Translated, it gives CASSRRQGATNEKLFF.